The present TCR beta chain was sequenced within a study of identical twins. CDR1 SGHTA and CDR2 FQGNSA come from the germline V gene. Trimming removed 8 bases from V and 5 bases from J, with 8 bases in between. There are 11 residues in the CDR3. This clonotype showed up just a few times. Template switching created a universal primer site, and the cDNA included unique molecular identifiers. Each CDR3 protein is one row after TCRdb ran MiXCR on the 5' RACE reads. The sample shows under 900,000 distinct CDR3 sequences, around a sixth of them seen only once. The sample also formed part of further work on T cells expressing NK-cell markers. This second study notes: In roughly six donors, dominant CD3+CD56+NKG2C+ clonotypes ranked among the top 10 CD8+ clonotypes.

This TCR was recovered from a woman between 18 and 30 years old in good health. Sequencing was carried out using PBMCs. The chain links TRBV7-2 to TRBJ2-3; the D gene is possibly TRBD1 (5 bases). The CDR3 DNA reads TGTGCCAGCGCTCAGGGAGATACGCAGTATTTT. Translated, it gives CASAQGDTQYF.